These T cell receptor beta chains were read from a single sample in a study of control samples from healthy donors and cancer patients. Clones were sequenced by immunoSEQ multiplex PCR, and TCRdb holds only the in-frame ones, with some missing. The sample records about 120,000 clones, more than 70% being singletons. Sequenced sample: blood. These receptors were taken from a woman aged 70-85 years in good health. CDR3s include the opening cysteine and the closing phenylalanine or tryptophan.

CDR3,V,J
CASSRGQGGREAFF,TRBV6-2/TRBV6-3,TRBJ1-1
CASSVEPSGGPRHNEQFF,TRBV9,TRBJ2-1
CASSVSASSQHF,TRBV6-5,TRBJ1-5
CASSQSRNRGRETQYF,TRBV3-1/TRBV3-2,TRBJ2-5
CASSPGTGGYGYTF,TRBV7-9,TRBJ1-2
CASSLEAGSRNSPLHF,TRBV5-1,TRBJ1-6
CASSLAVSNTEAFF,TRBV5-1,TRBJ1-1
CASSPRGHGTEAFF,TRBV11-2,TRBJ1-1
CASRETGGPNEQFF,TRBV6-5,TRBJ2-1
CASSGSGRNTEAFF,TRBV7-2,TRBJ1-1
CASSLEGTEAFF,TRBV5-1,TRBJ1-1
CASSPLRASGYNEQFF,TRBV18,TRBJ2-1
CASSQVPRQRDEKLFF,TRBV3-1/TRBV3-2,TRBJ1-4
CASSPGLAGTDTQYF,TRBV2,TRBJ2-3
CASSQGGGPYNEQFF,TRBV3-1/TRBV3-2,TRBJ2-1
CATSRVGAPQHF,TRBV15,TRBJ1-5
CASRWQARYTEAFF,TRBV6-5,TRBJ1-1
CASSFDSYNEKLFF,TRBV5-1,TRBJ1-4
CASSQDYGQGSGNTIYF,TRBV4-3,TRBJ1-3
CASEPLDRPYEAFF,TRBV19,TRBJ1-1
CATSSSYNSPLHF,TRBV15,TRBJ1-6
CASTPGTGVGNTIYF,TRBV9,TRBJ1-3
CASRPGQNNYGYTF,TRBV19,TRBJ1-2
CASSLLWDGELFF,TRBV5-1,TRBJ2-2
CASSYFLGGYGNTIYF,TRBV6-6,TRBJ1-3
CASSTSGEQYF,TRBV7-9,TRBJ2-7
CASAGVRDQPQHF,TRBV18,TRBJ1-5
CASRAGRNYGYTF,TRBV2,TRBJ1-2
CASSLGNGNSYEQYF,TRBV5-1,TRBJ2-7
CASSLVGVNTEAFF,TRBV5-4,TRBJ1-1
CASSLGQNNEQFF,TRBV19,TRBJ2-1
CASSYRTPSGNTIYF,TRBV6-6,TRBJ1-3
CASSLWGSSYNEQFF,TRBV27,TRBJ2-1
CASSFKGAEKLFF,TRBV5-4,TRBJ1-4
CASSLEWGSLDTIYF,TRBV5-1,TRBJ1-3
CASSTRQGVDQPQHF,TRBV19,TRBJ1-5
CASSPGVGRGDTEAFF,TRBV5-8,TRBJ1-1
CASSQRTGLGGNGQFF,TRBV3-1/TRBV3-2,TRBJ2-1
CASSERWAYTEAFF,TRBV6-1,TRBJ1-1
CASSPRTESNEKLFF,TRBV18,TRBJ1-4
CASSLAPRDSNYEQYF,TRBV7-6,TRBJ2-7
CASRPGTATNEKLFF,TRBV2,TRBJ1-4
CASSPRLGDTQYF,TRBV18,TRBJ2-3
CATSDLTAGEPQHF,TRBV24-1,TRBJ1-5
CASSYGGNLGNTIYF,TRBV6-5,TRBJ1-3
CASSESGQGNSPLHF,TRBV25-1,TRBJ1-6
CASSVGQGVLNEQFF,TRBV9,TRBJ2-1
CASSLEVGGLTGELFF,TRBV5-6,TRBJ2-2
CASSIEPGDTEAFF,TRBV19,TRBJ1-1
CASSPYKNTEAFF,TRBV7-2,TRBJ1-1
CASSLGQGLEAFF,TRBV12-3/TRBV12-4,TRBJ1-1
CSYGATAYEQYF,TRBV29-1,TRBJ2-7
CASSQGGSGGAADEQFF,TRBV4-2,TRBJ2-1
CATSDFTGGFNEQFF,TRBV24-1,TRBJ2-1
CASSQDGTENQPQHF,TRBV4-3,TRBJ1-5